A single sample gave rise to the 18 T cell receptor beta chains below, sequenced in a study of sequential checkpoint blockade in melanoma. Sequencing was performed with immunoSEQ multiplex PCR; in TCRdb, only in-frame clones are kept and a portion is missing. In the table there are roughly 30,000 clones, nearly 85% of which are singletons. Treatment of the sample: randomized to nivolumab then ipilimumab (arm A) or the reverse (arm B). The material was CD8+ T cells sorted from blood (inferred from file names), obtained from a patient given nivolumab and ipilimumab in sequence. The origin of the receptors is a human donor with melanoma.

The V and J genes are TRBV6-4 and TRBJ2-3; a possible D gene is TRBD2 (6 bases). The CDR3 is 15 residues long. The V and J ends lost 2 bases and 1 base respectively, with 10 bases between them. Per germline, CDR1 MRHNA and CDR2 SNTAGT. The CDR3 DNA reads TGTGCCAGCAGTGACGGAGGGAGTGGCACAGATACGCAGTATTTT. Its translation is CASSDGGSGTDTQYF.

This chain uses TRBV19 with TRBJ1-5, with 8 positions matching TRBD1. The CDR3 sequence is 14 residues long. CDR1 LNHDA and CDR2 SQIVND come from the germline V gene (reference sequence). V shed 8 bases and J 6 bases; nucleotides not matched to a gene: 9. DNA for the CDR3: TGTGCCAGTGGCCTAGGACAGGGCGTTCAGCCCCAGCATTTT. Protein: CASGLGQGVQPQHF.

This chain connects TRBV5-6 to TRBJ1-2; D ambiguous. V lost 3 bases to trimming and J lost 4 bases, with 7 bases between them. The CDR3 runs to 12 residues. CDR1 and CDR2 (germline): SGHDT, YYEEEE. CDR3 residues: CASSSTAYGYTF. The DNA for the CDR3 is TGTGCCAGCAGCTCTACAGCCTATGGCTACACCTTC.

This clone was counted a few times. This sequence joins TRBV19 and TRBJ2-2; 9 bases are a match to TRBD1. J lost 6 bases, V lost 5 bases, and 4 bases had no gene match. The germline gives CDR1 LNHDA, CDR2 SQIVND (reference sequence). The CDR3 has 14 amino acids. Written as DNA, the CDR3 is TGTGCCAGTAGTGCTACAGGGGGCTCCGGGGAGCTGTTTTTT. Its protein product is CASSATGGSGELFF.

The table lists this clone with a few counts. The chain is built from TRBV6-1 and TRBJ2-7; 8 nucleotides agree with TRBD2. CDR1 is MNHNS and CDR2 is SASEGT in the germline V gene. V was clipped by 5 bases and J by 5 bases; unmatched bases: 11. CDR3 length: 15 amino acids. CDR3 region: CASSWRLASSHEQYF. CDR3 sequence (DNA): TGTGCCAGCAGTTGGCGACTAGCGTCGTCGCACGAGCAGTACTTC.

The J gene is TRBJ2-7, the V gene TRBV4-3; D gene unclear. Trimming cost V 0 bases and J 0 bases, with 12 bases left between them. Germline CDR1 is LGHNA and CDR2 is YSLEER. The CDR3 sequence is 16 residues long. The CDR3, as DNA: TGCGCCAGCAGCCAAGATTCGAGCGCGAGCTCCTACGAGCAGTACTTC. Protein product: CASSQDSSASSYEQYF.

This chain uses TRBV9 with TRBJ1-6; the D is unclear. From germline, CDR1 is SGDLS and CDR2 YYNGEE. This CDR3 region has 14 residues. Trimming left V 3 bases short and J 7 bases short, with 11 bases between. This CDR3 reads CASSGDGNNSPLHF. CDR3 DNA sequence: TGTGCCAGCAGCGGAGACGGGAACAATTCACCCCTCCACTTT.

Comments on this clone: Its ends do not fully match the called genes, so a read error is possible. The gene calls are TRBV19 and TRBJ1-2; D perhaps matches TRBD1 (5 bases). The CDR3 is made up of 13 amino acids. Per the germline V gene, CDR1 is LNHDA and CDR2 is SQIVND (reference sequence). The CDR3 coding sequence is TGTGCCAGTAGTATGAGCAGGGTTTCTGGCCACACCTTC. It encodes CASSMSRVSGHTF.

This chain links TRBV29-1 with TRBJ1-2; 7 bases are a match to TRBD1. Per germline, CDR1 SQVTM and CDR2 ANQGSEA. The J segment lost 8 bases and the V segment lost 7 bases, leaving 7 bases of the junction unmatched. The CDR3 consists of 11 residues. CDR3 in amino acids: CSAQGVFGYTF. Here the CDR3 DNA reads TGCAGCGCCCAGGGGGTCTTCGGCTACACCTTC.

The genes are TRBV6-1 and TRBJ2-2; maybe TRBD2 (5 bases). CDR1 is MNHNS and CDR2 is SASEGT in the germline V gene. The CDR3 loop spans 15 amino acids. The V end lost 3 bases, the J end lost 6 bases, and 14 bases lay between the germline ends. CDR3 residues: CASSDLWERSGELFF. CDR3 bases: TGTGCCAGCAGTGATCTGTGGGAGAGGTCCGGGGAGCTGTTTTTT.

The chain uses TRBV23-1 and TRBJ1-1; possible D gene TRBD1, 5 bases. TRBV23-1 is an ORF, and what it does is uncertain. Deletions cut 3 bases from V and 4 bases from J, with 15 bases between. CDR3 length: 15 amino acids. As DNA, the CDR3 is TGCGCCAGCAGTCACGGTTTGGCCAGGGTCACTGAAGCTTTCTTT. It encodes CASSHGLARVTEAFF.

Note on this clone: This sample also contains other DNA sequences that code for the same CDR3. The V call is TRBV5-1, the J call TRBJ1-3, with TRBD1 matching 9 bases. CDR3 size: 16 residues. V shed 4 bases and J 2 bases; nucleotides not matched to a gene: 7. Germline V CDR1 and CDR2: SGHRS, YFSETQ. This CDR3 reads CASSIGQGFTGNTIYF. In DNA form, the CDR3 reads TGCGCCAGCAGCATCGGACAGGGGTTTACTGGAAACACCATATATTTT. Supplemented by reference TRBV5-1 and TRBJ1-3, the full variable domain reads KAGVTQTPRYLIKTRGQQVTLSCSPISGHRSVSWYQQTPGQGLQFLFEYFSETQRNKGNFPGRFSGRQFSNSRSEMNVSTLELGDSALYLCASSIGQGFTGNTIYFGEGSWLTVV.

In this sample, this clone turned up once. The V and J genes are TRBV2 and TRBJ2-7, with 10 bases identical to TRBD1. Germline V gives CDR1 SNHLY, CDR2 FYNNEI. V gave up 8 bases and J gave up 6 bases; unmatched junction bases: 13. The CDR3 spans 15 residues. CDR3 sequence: CASSDPRDRGGEQYF. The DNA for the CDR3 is TGTGCCAGCTCTGATCCCCGGGACAGGGGAGGCGAGCAGTACTTC. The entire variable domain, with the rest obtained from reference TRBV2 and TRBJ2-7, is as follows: EPEVTQTPSHQVTQMGQEVILRCVPISNHLYFYWYRQILGQKVEFLVSFYNNEISEKSEIFDDQFSVERPDGSNFTLKIRSTKLEDSAMYFCASSDPRDRGGEQYFGPGTRLTVT.

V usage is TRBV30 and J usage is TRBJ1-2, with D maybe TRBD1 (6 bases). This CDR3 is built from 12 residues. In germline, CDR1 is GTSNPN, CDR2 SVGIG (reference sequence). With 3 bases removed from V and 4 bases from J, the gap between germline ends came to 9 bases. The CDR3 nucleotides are TGTGCCTGGAGGGGGGCAGCCTATGGCTACACCTTC. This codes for CAWRGAAYGYTF.

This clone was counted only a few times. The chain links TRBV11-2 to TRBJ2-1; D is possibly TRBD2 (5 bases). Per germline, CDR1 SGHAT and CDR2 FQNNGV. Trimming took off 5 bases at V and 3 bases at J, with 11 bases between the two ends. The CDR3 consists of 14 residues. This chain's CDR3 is CASSVRGNYNEQFF. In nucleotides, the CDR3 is TGTGCCAGCAGCGTTAGAGGGAACTACAATGAGCAGTTCTTC.

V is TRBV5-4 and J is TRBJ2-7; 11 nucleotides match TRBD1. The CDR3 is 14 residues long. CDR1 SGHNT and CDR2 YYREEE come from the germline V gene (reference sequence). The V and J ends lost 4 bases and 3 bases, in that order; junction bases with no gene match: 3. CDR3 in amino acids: CASSVGQGVYEQYF. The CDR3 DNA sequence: TGTGCCAGCAGCGTGGGACAGGGGGTCTACGAGCAGTACTTC.

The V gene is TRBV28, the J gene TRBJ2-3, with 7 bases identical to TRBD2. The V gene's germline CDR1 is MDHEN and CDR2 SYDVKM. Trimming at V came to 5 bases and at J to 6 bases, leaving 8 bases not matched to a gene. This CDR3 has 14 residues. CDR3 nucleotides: TGTGCCAGCAGTGTAGCGGGTCAAGGGGATACGCAGTATTTT. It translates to CASSVAGQGDTQYF.

CDR3 amino acids: CASSSPAGGTEAFF. The CDR3 DNA is TGTGCCAGCAGCTCCCCCGCCGGGGGGACTGAAGCTTTCTTT. The chain joins TRBV7-9 to TRBJ1-1; a weak D match, TRBD1 (5 bases). Germline CDR1 and CDR2: SEHNR and FQNEAQ (reference sequence). Trimming left V 4 bases short and J 5 bases short, with 14 bases between. CDR3 length: 14 amino acids.